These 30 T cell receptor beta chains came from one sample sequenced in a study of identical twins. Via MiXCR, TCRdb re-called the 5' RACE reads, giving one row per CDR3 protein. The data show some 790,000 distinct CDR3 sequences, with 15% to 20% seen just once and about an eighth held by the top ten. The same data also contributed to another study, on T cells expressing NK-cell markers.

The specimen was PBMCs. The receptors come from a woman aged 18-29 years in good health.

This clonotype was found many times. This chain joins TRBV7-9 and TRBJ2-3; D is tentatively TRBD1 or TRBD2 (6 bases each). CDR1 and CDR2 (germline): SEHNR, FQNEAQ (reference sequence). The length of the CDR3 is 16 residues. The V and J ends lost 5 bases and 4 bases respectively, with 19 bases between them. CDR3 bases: TGTGCCAGCAGCCTAACACAGGGAGGAAGTGCAGATACGCAGTATTTT. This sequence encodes CASSLTQGGSADTQYF.

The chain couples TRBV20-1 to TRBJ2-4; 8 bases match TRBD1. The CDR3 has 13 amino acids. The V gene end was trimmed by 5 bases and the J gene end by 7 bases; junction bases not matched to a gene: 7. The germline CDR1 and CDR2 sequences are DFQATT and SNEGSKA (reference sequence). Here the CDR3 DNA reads TGCAGTGCTCGGGGACAGGTTCACAACATTCAGTACTTC. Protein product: CSARGQVHNIQYF.

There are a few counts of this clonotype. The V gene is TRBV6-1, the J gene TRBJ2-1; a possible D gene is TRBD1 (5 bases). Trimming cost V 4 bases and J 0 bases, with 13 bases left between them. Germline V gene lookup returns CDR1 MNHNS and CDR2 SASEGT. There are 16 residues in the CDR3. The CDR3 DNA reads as TGTGCCAGCAGTGTAAGACAGCGAAGCTCCTACAATGAGCAGTTCTTC. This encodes CASSVRQRSSYNEQFF.

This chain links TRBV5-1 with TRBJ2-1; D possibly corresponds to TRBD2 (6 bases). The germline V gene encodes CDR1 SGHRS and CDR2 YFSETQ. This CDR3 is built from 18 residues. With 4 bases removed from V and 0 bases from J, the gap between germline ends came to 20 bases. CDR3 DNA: TGCGCCAGCAGCGCCTCCGGGACTGCCTTCGGCTCCTACAATGAGCAGTTCTTC. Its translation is CASSASGTAFGSYNEQFF.

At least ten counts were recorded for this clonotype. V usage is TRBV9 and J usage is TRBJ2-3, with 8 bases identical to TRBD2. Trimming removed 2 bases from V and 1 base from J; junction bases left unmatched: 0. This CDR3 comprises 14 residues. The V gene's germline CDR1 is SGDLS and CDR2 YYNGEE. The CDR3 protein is CASSVSGGTDTQYF. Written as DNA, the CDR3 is TGTGCCAGCAGCGTTAGCGGGGGCACAGATACGCAGTATTTT. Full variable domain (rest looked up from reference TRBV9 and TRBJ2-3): DSGVTQTPKHLITATGQRVTLRCSPRSGDLSVYWYQQSLDQGLQFLIQYYNGEERAKGNILERFSAQQFPDLHSELNLSSLELGDSALYFCASSVSGGTDTQYFGPGTRLTVL.

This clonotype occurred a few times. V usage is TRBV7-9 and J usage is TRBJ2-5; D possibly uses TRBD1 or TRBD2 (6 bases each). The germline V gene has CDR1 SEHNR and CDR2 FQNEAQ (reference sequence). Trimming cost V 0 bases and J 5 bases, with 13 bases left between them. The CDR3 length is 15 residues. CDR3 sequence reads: CASSLASGAEETQYF. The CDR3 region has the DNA TGTGCCAGCAGCTTAGCATCGGGGGCGGAGGAGACCCAGTACTTC. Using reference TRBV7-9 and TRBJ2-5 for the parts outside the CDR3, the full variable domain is DTGVSQNPRHKITKRGQNVTFRCDPISEHNRLYWYRQTLGQGPEFLTYFQNEAQLEKSRLLSDRFSAERPKGSFSTLEIQRTEQGDSAMYLCASSLASGAEETQYFGPGTRLLVL.

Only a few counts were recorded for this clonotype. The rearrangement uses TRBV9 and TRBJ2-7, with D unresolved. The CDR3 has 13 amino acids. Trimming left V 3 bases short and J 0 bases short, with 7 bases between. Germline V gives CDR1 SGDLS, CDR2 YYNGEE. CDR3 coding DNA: TGTGCCAGCAGCGCCTCAAGCTCCTACGAGCAGTACTTC. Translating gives CASSASSSYEQYF. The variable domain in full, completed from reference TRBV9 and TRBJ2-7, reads DSGVTQTPKHLITATGQRVTLRCSPRSGDLSVYWYQQSLDQGLQFLIQYYNGEERAKGNILERFSAQQFPDLHSELNLSSLELGDSALYFCASSASSSYEQYFGPGTRLTVT.

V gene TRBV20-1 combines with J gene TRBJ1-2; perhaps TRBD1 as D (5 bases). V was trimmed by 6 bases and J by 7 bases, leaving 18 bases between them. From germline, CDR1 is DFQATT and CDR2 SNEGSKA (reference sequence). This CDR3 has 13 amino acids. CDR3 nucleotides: TGCAGTGCCCACCGACAGCCTCTAGCTGGCTACACCTTC. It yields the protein CSAHRQPLAGYTF.

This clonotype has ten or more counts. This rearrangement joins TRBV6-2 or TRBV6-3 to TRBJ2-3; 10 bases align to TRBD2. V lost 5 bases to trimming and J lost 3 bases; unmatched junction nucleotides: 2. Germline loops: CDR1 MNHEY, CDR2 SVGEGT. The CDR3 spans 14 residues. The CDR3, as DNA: TGTGCCAGCAGTAGCGGGAGGGAAACAGATACGCAGTATTTT. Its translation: CASSSGRETDTQYF.

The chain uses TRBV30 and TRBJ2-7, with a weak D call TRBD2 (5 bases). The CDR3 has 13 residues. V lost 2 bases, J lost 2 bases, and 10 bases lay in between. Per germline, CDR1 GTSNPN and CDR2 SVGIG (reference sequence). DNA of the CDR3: TGTGCCTGGAGTACCGGGCGGGCCTACGAGCAGTACTTC. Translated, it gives CAWSTGRAYEQYF.

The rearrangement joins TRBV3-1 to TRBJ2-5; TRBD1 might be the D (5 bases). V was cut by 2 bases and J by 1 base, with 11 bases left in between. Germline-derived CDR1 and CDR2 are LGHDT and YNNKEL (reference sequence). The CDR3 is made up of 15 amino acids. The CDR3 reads CASSQRGSLQETQYF. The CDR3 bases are TGTGCCAGCAGCCAAAGGGGCAGCCTCCAAGAGACCCAGTACTTC.

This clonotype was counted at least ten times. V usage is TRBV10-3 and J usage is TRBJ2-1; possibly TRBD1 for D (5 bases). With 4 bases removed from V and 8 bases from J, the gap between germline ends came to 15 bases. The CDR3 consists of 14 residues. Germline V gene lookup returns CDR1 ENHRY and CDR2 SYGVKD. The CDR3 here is CAISVTGPAYEQFF. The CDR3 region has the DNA TGTGCCATCAGTGTTACAGGCCCCGCTTATGAGCAGTTCTTC.

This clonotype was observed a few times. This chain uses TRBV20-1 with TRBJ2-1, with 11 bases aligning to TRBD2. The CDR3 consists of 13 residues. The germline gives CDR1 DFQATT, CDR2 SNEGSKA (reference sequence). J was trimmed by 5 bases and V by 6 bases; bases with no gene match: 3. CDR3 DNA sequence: TGCAGTGCCACGACTAGCGGGAACAATGAGCAGTTCTTC. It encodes CSATTSGNNEQFF.

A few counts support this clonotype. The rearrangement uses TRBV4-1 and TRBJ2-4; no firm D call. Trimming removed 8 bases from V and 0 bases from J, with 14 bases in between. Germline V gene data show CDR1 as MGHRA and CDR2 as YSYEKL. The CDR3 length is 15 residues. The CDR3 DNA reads TGCGCCAGCTCCCATGGGGATGCAGCCAAAAACATTCAGTACTTC. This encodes CASSHGDAAKNIQYF.

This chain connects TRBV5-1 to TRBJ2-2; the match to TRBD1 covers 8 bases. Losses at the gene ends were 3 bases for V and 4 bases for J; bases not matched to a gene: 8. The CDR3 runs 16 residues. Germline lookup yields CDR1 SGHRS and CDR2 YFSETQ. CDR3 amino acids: CASSWGPGQGTGELFF. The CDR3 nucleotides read TGCGCCAGCAGCTGGGGCCCAGGACAGGGCACCGGGGAGCTGTTTTTT.

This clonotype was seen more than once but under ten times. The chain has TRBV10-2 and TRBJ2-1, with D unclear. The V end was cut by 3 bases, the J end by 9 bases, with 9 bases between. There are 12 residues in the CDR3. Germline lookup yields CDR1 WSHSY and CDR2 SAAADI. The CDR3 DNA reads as TGCGCCAGCAGTGAAGAGCGTTCTGAGCAGTTCTTC. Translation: CASSEERSEQFF.

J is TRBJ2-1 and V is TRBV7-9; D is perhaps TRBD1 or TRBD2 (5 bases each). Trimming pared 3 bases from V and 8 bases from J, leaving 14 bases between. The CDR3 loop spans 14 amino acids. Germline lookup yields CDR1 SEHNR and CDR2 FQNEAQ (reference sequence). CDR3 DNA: TGTGCCAGCAGCTTCGGGACGTTGGCCGATGAGCAGTTCTTC. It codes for CASSFGTLADEQFF.

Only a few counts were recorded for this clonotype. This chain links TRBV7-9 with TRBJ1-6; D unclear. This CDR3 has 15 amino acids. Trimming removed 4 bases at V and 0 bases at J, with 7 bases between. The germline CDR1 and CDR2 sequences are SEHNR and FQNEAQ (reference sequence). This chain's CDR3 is CASSSLSSYNSPLHF. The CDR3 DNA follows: TGTGCCAGCAGCTCACTAAGCTCCTATAATTCACCCCTCCACTTT.

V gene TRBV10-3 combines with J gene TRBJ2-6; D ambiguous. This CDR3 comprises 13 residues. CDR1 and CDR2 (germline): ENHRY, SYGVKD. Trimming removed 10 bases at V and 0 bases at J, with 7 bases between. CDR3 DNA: TGTGCCACCTGGAGCTCTGGGGCCAACGTCCTGACTTTC. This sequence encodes CATWSSGANVLTF.

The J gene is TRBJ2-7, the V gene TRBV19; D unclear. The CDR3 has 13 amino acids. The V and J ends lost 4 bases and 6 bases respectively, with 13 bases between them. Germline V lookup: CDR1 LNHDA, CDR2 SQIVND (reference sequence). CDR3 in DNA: TGTGCCAGTAGTACTAATGTTCTGGGCGAGCAGTACTTC. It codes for CASSTNVLGEQYF.

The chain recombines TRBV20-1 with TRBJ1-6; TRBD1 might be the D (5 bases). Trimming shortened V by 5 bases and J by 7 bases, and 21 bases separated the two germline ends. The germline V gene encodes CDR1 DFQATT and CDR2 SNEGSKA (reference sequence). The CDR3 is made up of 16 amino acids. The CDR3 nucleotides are TGCAGTGCTGTCCGATTTGGGACTTCGGTAAATTCACCCCTCCACTTT. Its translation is CSAVRFGTSVNSPLHF.

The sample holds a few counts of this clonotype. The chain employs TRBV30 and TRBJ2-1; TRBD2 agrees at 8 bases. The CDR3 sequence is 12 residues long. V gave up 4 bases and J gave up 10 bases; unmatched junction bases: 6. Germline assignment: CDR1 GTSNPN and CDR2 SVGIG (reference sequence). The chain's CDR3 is CAWTAGAWEQFF. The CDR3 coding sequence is TGTGCCTGGACAGCGGGAGCTTGGGAGCAGTTCTTC.

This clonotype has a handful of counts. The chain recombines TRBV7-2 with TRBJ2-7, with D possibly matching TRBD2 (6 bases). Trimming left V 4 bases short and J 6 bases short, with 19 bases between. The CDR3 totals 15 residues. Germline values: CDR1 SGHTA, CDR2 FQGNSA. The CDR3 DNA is TGTGCCAGCAGCTACTCCGGGACTCCCGCCGGCGAGCAGTACTTC. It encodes CASSYSGTPAGEQYF.

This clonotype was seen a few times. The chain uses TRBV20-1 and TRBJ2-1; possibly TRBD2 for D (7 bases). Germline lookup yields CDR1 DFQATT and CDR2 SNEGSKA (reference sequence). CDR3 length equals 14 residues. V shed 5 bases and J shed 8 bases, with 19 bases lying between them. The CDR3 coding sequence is TGCAGTGCTTCCCGCAAGGGGGGGCCCGATGAGCAGTTCTTC. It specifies CSASRKGGPDEQFF.

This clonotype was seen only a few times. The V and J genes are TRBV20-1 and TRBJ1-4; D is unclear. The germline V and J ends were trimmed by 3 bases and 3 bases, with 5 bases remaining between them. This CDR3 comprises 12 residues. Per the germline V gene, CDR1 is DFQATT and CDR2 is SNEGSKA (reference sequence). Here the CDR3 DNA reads TGCAGTGCTAGCGGGCCTAATGAAAAACTGTTTTTT. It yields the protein CSASGPNEKLFF.

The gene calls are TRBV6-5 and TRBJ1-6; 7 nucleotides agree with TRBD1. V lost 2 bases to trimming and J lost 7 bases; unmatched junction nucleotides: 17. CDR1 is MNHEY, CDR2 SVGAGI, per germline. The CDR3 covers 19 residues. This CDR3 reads CASSYKGQTSGTGNSPLHF. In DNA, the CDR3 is TGTGCCAGCAGTTACAAGGGACAGACCTCTGGGACGGGAAATTCACCCCTCCACTTT.

The CDR3 coding sequence is TGTGCCAGCAGCTCAGGACTTAGCGGGCTACAGTACTTC. Protein product: CASSSGLSGLQYF. The chain has TRBV7-2 and TRBJ2-7; the match to TRBD2 covers 7 bases. The ends lost 4 bases at V and 10 bases at J; junction bases unmatched: 10. CDR3 length equals 13 residues. The germline gives CDR1 SGHTA, CDR2 FQGNSA.

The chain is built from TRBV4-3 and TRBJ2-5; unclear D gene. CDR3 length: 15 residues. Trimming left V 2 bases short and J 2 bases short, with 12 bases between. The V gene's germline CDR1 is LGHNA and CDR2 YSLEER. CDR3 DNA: TGCGCCAGCAGCCAACTTGGAGACCTACAAGAGACCCAGTACTTC. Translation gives CASSQLGDLQETQYF.

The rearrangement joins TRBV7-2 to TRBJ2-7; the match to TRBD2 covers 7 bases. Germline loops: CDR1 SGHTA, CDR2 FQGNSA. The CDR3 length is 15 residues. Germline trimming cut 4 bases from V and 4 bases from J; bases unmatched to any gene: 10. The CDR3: CASSSRPWREYEQYF. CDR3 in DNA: TGTGCCAGCAGCTCCCGCCCTTGGCGGGAGTACGAGCAGTACTTC.

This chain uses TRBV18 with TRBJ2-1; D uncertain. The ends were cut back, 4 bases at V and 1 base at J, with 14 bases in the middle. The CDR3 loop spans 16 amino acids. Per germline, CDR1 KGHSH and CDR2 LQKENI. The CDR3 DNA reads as TGTGCCAGCTCACGGACCCCACTTCAATCCTACAATGAGCAGTTCTTC. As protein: CASSRTPLQSYNEQFF.